This TCR beta chain came from a study of CD8+ T cells in alopecia areata. CDR1 MGHRA and CDR2 YSYEKL come from the germline V gene. V shed 0 bases and J shed 4 bases, with 10 bases lying between them. CDR3 length: 14 residues. As the sequencing template, cDNA was produced by extracting RNA and reverse transcribing it. Assay used: immunoSEQ multiplex PCR; TCRdb lists only in-frame clones, some missing. Found here are around 190,000 clones, just over 55% of them singletons; the top ten hold over 4%. This sequence originates from a human donor in good health. This sequence joins TRBV4-1 and TRBJ2-7, with a weak D call TRBD2 (5 bases). Sequenced material: CD8+ T cells sorted from blood. This CDR3 reads CASSQDLGDYEQYF. DNA for the CDR3: TGCGCCAGCAGCCAAGATTTGGGAGATTACGAGCAGTACTTC.